The 27 T cell receptor beta chains below all came from one sample that was sequenced in a study of post-analysis software for immune sequencing data. Their antigens are not known. Study-level results: Higher frequency in patients than in controls was seen for about five TRBV segments, with TRBV5-6, TRBV5-1 and TRBV20-1 among them.

The TCR beta cDNA libraries carried unique molecular identifiers. In TCRdb, the PCR reads were re-called with MiXCR into one record per CDR3 protein. Of hundreds of thousands of distinct CDR3 sequences in the sample, 30% were seen once. Sequencing was carried out using blood. The receptors were gathered from a girl aged 5-17 years with multiple sclerosis.

The chain uses TRBV7-2 and TRBJ2-5; TRBD1 matches at 10 bases. V lost 4 bases and J lost 4; bases outside the gene matches: 6. The germline V gene encodes CDR1 SGHTA and CDR2 FQGNSA. The CDR3 extends over 15 amino acids. The DNA of the CDR3 is TGTGCCAGCAGCTCGCGACAGGGGGCGGTAGAGACCCAGTACTTC. It specifies CASSSRQGAVETQYF. Combining the CDR3 with reference TRBV7-2 and TRBJ2-5 gives the whole variable domain GAGVSQSPSNKVTEKGKDVELRCDPISGHTALYWYRQSLGQGLEFLIYFQGNSAPDKSGLPSDRFSAERTGGSVSTLTIQRTQQEDSAVYLCASSSRQGAVETQYFGPGTRLLVL.

This clonotype has a handful of counts. The DNA for the CDR3 is TGCAGTGCTGTCCCACCCCGGGGTCCGTACGAGCAGTACTTC. Amino acid sequence: CSAVPPRGPYEQYF. V and J are TRBV20-1 and TRBJ2-7, with D tentatively TRBD2 (5 bases). This CDR3 has 14 residues. From germline, CDR1 is DFQATT and CDR2 SNEGSKA (reference sequence). Trimming left V 5 bases short and J 4 bases short, with 18 bases between.

This clonotype occurred a few times. This rearrangement joins TRBV5-1 to TRBJ1-1; tentatively, D is TRBD1 (5 bases). V dropped 4 bases and J dropped 3 bases, with 13 bases sitting between them. This CDR3 has 14 residues. From germline, CDR1 is SGHRS and CDR2 YFSETQ. This CDR3 is CASSRGREDTEAFF. CDR3 sequence (DNA): TGCGCCAGCAGCCGGGGCAGGGAGGACACTGAAGCTTTCTTT. Full variable domain (outside the CDR3, taken from reference TRBV5-1 and TRBJ1-1): KAGVTQTPRYLIKTRGQQVTLSCSPISGHRSVSWYQQTPGQGLQFLFEYFSETQRNKGNFPGRFSGRQFSNSRSEMNVSTLELGDSALYLCASSRGREDTEAFFGQGTRLTVV.

V and J are TRBV20-1 and TRBJ1-2, with TRBD1 identical over 10 bases. Per the germline V gene, CDR1 is DFQATT and CDR2 is SNEGSKA (reference sequence). The CDR3 loop spans 13 amino acids. V gave up 5 bases and J gave up 4 bases; unmatched junction bases: 4. The CDR3 sequence is CSAATGGRYGYTF. The CDR3 DNA sequence: TGCAGTGCTGCGACAGGGGGCCGCTATGGCTACACCTTC.

In this sample, this clonotype turned up many times. The chain joins TRBV6-2 or TRBV6-3 to TRBJ2-1; 11 bases line up with TRBD2. CDR3 length: 13 residues. Germline-derived CDR1 and CDR2 are MNHEY and SVGEGT. Trimming cost V 8 bases and J 6 bases; bases outside gene matches: 3. As DNA, the CDR3 is TGTGCCAGCGGTCTAGCGGGGGGCAATGAGCAGTTCTTC. Its translation: CASGLAGGNEQFF.

This clonotype was counted between two and nine times. The gene calls are TRBV20-1 and TRBJ2-6, with D perhaps TRBD1 (6 bases). The CDR3 loop spans 16 amino acids. Germline V gives CDR1 DFQATT, CDR2 SNEGSKA (reference sequence). V lost 6 bases, J lost 0 bases, and 15 bases lay in between. This CDR3 reads CSASRRRGSGANVLTF. In nucleotides, the CDR3 is TGCAGTGCCTCTAGACGCAGGGGCTCTGGGGCCAACGTCCTGACTTTC.

As concerns this clonotype: One junction end does not reproduce the germline sequence, and a read error may be involved. This chain connects TRBV3-1 to TRBJ2-5; tentative D call: TRBD2 (6 bases). Germline V gene lookup returns CDR1 LGHDT and CDR2 YNNKEL (reference sequence). This CDR3 has 15 residues. CDR3 residues: CAGSQDMAGRETQYF. The CDR3 DNA reads as TGTGCCGGCAGCCAAGATATGGCGGGAAGAGAGACCCAGTACTTC.

This clonotype was seen a handful of times. The chain carries TRBV29-1 and TRBJ2-5; perhaps TRBD2 as D (6 bases). The tail of the sequence fits TRBJ2-7 better, so the J call may be wrong. Germline CDR1 SQVTM, CDR2 ANQGSEA. This CDR3 is 13 amino acids long. CDR3 in DNA: TGCAGCGCCGCGGGACCCGGGGCTGGCGAGCAGTACTTC. Protein product: CSAAGPGAGEQYF.

This clonotype was picked up a small number of times. This sequence joins TRBV12-3 or TRBV12-4 and TRBJ2-1; D gene unclear. Between the trimmed V and J ends, which lost 4 bases and 0 bases, there was a span of 7 bases. There are 14 residues in the CDR3. For the CDR3, the DNA is TGTGCCAGCAGTTGGCAGAGCTCCTACAATGAGCAGTTCTTC. It specifies CASSWQSSYNEQFF.

The V and J genes are TRBV20-1 and TRBJ1-2; D remains unclear. This CDR3 has 13 amino acids. CDR1 DFQATT and CDR2 SNEGSKA come from the germline V gene (reference sequence). Trimming cost V 2 bases and J 4 bases, with 11 bases left between them. In DNA, the CDR3 is TGCAGTGCTAGACCAGGAGAAATCTATGGCTACACCTTC. Residues: CSARPGEIYGYTF.

The chain recombines TRBV7-8 with TRBJ1-4, with 8 bases identical to TRBD1. The V segment lost 5 bases and the J segment 0 bases; nucleotides outside the gene matches: 8. Germline V gene lookup returns CDR1 SGHVS and CDR2 FQNEAQ. CDR3 length equals 17 residues. This chain's CDR3 is CASSRGQGLSTNEKLFF. In DNA form, the CDR3 reads TGTGCCAGCAGCCGAGGACAGGGCCTTTCAACTAATGAAAAACTGTTTTTT.

This CDR3 is CASSTPGTDQETQYF. For the CDR3, the DNA is TGTGCCAGTAGTACCCCCGGGACAGACCAAGAGACCCAGTACTTC. The chain combines TRBV19 with TRBJ2-5, with 7 positions matching TRBD1. In germline, CDR1 is LNHDA, CDR2 SQIVND (reference sequence). V trimming: 4 bases; J trimming: 0 bases; junction bases outside the gene matches: 5. This CDR3 region has 15 residues. Based on the CDR3 plus reference TRBV19 and TRBJ2-5, the full variable domain is DGGITQSPKYLFRKEGQNVTLSCEQNLNHDAMYWYRQDPGQGLRLIYYSQIVNDFQKGDIAEGYSVSREKKESFPLTVTSAQKNPTAFYLCASSTPGTDQETQYFGPGTRLLVL.

This chain connects TRBV6-6 to TRBJ1-2; maybe TRBD1 (6 bases). With 4 bases removed from V and 4 bases from J, the gap between germline ends came to 16 bases. The CDR3 is 15 amino acids. CDR1 and CDR2 from the germline V gene are MNHNY and SVGAGI (reference sequence). The CDR3 sequence: CASSSEGGAIYGYTF. The DNA for the CDR3 is TGTGCCAGCAGTTCGGAGGGGGGCGCGATCTATGGCTACACCTTC.

This clonotype occurred a few times. The chain is built from TRBV7-2 and TRBJ1-2; D may be TRBD1 (6 bases). The germline V gene has CDR1 SGHTA and CDR2 FQGNSA. The V and J ends lost 5 bases and 0 bases respectively, with 16 bases between them. This CDR3 region has 16 residues. Here the CDR3 reads CASSPGGKLANYGYTF. The DNA for the CDR3 is TGTGCCAGCAGCCCCGGGGGCAAGTTAGCTAACTATGGCTACACCTTC.

This chain uses TRBV24-1 with TRBJ2-1; the match to TRBD1 covers 9 bases. CDR1 is KGHDR, CDR2 SFDVKD, per germline. The CDR3 sequence is 16 residues long. After removal of 3 bases from V and 3 bases from J, the junction contained 5 bases not matched to a gene. The CDR3 DNA reads as TGTGCCACCAGTGATCCGGGACAGGGATTCTACAATGAGCAGTTCTTC. Translated, it gives CATSDPGQGFYNEQFF.

This clonotype occurred many times. The chain combines TRBV28 with TRBJ2-3, with a weak D call TRBD2 (6 bases). The V and J ends lost 5 bases and 4 bases respectively, with 7 bases between them. CDR3 length equals 12 residues. Germline V gene data show CDR1 as MDHEN and CDR2 as SYDVKM. CDR3 nucleotides: TGTGCCAGCAGTCCGGGGGCAGATACGCAGTATTTT. The encoded protein is CASSPGADTQYF.

The chain is built from TRBV4-3 and TRBJ1-2; D is perhaps TRBD1 (6 bases). CDR1 LGHNA and CDR2 YSLEER come from the germline V gene. The CDR3 covers 15 residues. Trimming stripped 0 bases from V and 1 base from J, with 9 bases between. CDR3 region: CASSQEQGFNYGYTF. The CDR3 DNA follows: TGCGCCAGCAGCCAAGAACAGGGCTTTAACTATGGCTACACCTTC.

CDR3 in amino acids: CSASGGALETQYF. CDR3 sequence (DNA): TGCAGTGCCAGCGGGGGGGCCTTGGAGACCCAGTACTTC. The chain joins TRBV20-1 to TRBJ2-5; the match to TRBD2 covers 10 bases. CDR3 length: 13 residues. Looked up from germline, CDR1 is DFQATT and CDR2 is SNEGSKA (reference sequence). V dropped 6 bases and J dropped 5; count of bases not matched to a gene: 6.

The chain combines TRBV20-1 with TRBJ2-5, with 9 bases identical to TRBD2. CDR1 is DFQATT and CDR2 is SNEGSKA in the germline V gene (reference sequence). This CDR3 contains 13 residues. V gave up 8 bases and J gave up 4 bases; unmatched junction bases: 8. This CDR3 is CSRTSVMAETQYF. The CDR3 DNA follows: TGCAGTCGGACTAGCGTAATGGCAGAGACCCAGTACTTC.

The gene calls are TRBV6-5 and TRBJ2-1; 10 positions agree with TRBD2. Germline loops: CDR1 MNHEY, CDR2 SVGAGI. V lost 2 bases and J lost 9; bases outside the gene matches: 16. The CDR3 covers 18 residues. The DNA for the CDR3 is TGTGCCAGCAGTTACGGACCTAGCGGGAGAAGGGGAGTACTTGAGCAGTTCTTC. Encoded protein: CASSYGPSGRRGVLEQFF.

In its sample, this clonotype was seen a few times. The V call is TRBV9, the J call TRBJ1-5, with a weak D call TRBD1 (5 bases). The V and J ends lost 0 bases and 2 bases respectively, with 9 bases between them. The V gene's germline CDR1 is SGDLS and CDR2 YYNGEE. The CDR3 is made up of 15 amino acids. This CDR3 is CASSVAPGGNQPQHF. Written as DNA, the CDR3 is TGTGCCAGCAGCGTAGCCCCGGGGGGCAATCAGCCCCAGCATTTT. The variable domain in full, completed from reference TRBV9 and TRBJ1-5, reads DSGVTQTPKHLITATGQRVTLRCSPRSGDLSVYWYQQSLDQGLQFLIQYYNGEERAKGNILERFSAQQFPDLHSELNLSSLELGDSALYFCASSVAPGGNQPQHFGDGTRLSIL.

This clonotype was seen once. The chain couples TRBV25-1 to TRBJ2-7; the D is unclear. The DNA end is more similar to TRBJ2-5, so the J call may be wrong. Germline V gene lookup returns CDR1 MGHDK and CDR2 SYGVNS. The CDR3 contains 13 residues. The CDR3: CASSEGFRETQYF. DNA of the CDR3: TGTGCCAGCAGTGAAGGGTTTCGGGAGACCCAGTACTTC.

The chain is built from TRBV20-1 and TRBJ2-7; no reliable D call. The V gene's germline CDR1 is DFQATT and CDR2 SNEGSKA (reference sequence). The V end lost 5 bases, the J end lost 0 bases, and 8 bases lay between the germline ends. This CDR3 is built from 12 residues. CDR3 loop: CSALKASYEQYF. In nucleotides, the CDR3 is TGCAGTGCTTTAAAAGCCTCCTACGAGCAGTACTTC.

This clonotype was counted a few times. The V gene is TRBV20-1, the J gene TRBJ2-1, with no clear D. The germline gives CDR1 DFQATT, CDR2 SNEGSKA (reference sequence). The germline V and J ends were trimmed by 7 bases and 1 base, with 11 bases remaining between them. This CDR3 is 13 amino acids long. CDR3 bases: TGCAGTGTCCATCCCGGGTCCTACAATGAGCAGTTCTTC. The encoded protein is CSVHPGSYNEQFF.

V usage is TRBV20-1 and J usage is TRBJ2-3; TRBD2 matches at 13 bases. The CDR3 length is 17 residues. Looked up from germline, CDR1 is DFQATT and CDR2 is SNEGSKA (reference sequence). V lost 6 bases, J lost 2 bases, and 11 bases stayed unmatched. CDR3 nucleotides: TGCAGTGCGTTCTTACTGGGACTAGCGGGGACCACAGATACGCAGTATTTT. Translation: CSAFLLGLAGTTDTQYF.

This clonotype appeared once. The chain combines TRBV14 with TRBJ1-4; 7 nucleotides match TRBD1. Germline V gene data show CDR1 as SGHDN and CDR2 as FVKESK. The CDR3 loop spans 20 amino acids. Trimming removed 2 bases from V and 0 bases from J; junction bases left unmatched: 15. CDR3 protein: CASSQTVGQIHPATNEKLFF. The CDR3 coding sequence is TGTGCCAGCAGCCAAACCGTGGGACAGATTCATCCTGCAACTAATGAAAAACTGTTTTTT.

A remark on this clonotype: This sequence may be a read error, since a much larger clone differs from it by one base. The chain uses TRBV29-1 and TRBJ2-7, with D tentatively TRBD1 (7 bases). With 6 bases removed from V and 2 bases from J, the gap between germline ends came to 14 bases. CDR3 length equals 13 residues. Germline CDR1 reads SQVTM; CDR2 reads ANQGSEA. CDR3 sequence reads: CSVGGQSPYEQYF. The CDR3 nucleotides read TGCAGCGTCGGGGGACAGAGCCCCTACGAGCAGTACTTC.